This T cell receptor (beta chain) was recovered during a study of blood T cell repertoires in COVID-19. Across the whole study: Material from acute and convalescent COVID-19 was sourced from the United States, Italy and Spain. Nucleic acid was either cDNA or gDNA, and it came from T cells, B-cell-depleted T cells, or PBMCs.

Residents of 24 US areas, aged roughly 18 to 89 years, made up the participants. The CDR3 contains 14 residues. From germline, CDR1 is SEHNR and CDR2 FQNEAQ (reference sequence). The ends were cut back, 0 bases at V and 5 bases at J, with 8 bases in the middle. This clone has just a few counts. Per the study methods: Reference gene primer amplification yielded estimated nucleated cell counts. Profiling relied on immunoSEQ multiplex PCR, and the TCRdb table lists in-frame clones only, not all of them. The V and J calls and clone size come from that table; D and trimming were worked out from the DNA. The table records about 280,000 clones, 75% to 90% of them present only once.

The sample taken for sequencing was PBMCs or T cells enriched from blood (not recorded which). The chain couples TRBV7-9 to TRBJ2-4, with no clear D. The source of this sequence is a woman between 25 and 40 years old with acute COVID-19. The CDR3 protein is CASSLAVAENIQYF. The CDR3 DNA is TGTGCCAGCAGCTTAGCCGTGGCCGAAAACATTCAGTACTTC.